This TCR beta chain derives from a study of OX40 agonist ivuxolimab in advanced cancers. In the study overall: Hepatocellular carcinoma, melanoma, renal cell or head and neck cancer occurred in dose-escalation patients. Notes on the study in general: Those patients achieving a partial response at 0.1-3.0 mg/kg showed among the lowest clonal expansion. In CD8+ T cells, expanded clones were on average more numerous than in CD4+.

Clones were read by immunoSEQ multiplex PCR, and TCRdb kept only the in-frame ones, dropping some. The table includes approximately 22,000 clones, 84% detected once. Regarding this clone: Its antigen remains unknown.

Exclusion applied to patients with autoimmune disease history or systemic immunosuppression. The ends lost 4 bases at V and 2 bases at J; junction bases unmatched: 9. The CDR3 runs to 16 residues. Germline assignment: CDR1 LGHNA and CDR2 YNFKEQ. The chain employs TRBV4-2 and TRBJ2-7; 9 nucleotides match TRBD2. Sequencing used CD4+ or CD8+ T cells sorted from blood, obtained in a trial of the OX40 agonist ivuxolimab. The sequence was obtained from an adult with an advanced solid tumor such as melanoma, head and neck, liver or kidney cancer. The CDR3 DNA reads as TGTGCCAGCAGCCCCCGGTCTAGCGGGATCCCCTACGAGCAGTACTTC. Protein: CASSPRSSGIPYEQYF.